This T cell receptor (beta chain) was retrieved from a study of shared clonotypes between healthy human individuals. Data came from immunoSEQ multiplex PCR; TCRdb stores just in-frame clones and leaves some out. This sample has around 500,000 clones, with approximately 82% found just once. Donors included only healthy HIV-negative adults lacking recent acute infections or vaccinations. The TCR originated in a middle-aged woman in good health. Some clones in this sample may be carry-over from other donors' samples. What was sequenced was PBMCs.

The CDR3 DNA follows: TGTGCCAGTAGGAATGGAGGGAGCCACTATGGCTACACCTTC. Translation: CASRNGGSHYGYTF. V is TRBV19 and J is TRBJ1-2; D is uncertain. Germline-derived CDR1 and CDR2 are LNHDA and SQIVND (reference sequence). The CDR3 totals 14 residues. Deletions cut 6 bases from V and 3 bases from J, with 14 bases between.